The source of this T cell receptor (beta chain) is a study of cytomegalovirus exposure and HLA in healthy donors. Study findings and constraints: Among the sequence variants, a highly shared cluster was likely an artifact of sequencing. Analyses of presence/absence relied on an assumption of roughly uniform sequencing depth across donors.

The PCR used 60 Vbeta and 13 Jbeta primers. Clones were sequenced by immunoSEQ multiplex PCR, and TCRdb holds only the in-frame ones, with some missing. The sample totals about 200,000 clones. The V end was cut by 4 bases, the J end by 5 bases, with 12 bases between. The germline gives CDR1 LNHDA, CDR2 SQIVND (reference sequence). The CDR3 is made up of 14 amino acids. A note on this clone: Its target is not known.

This sequence joins TRBV19 and TRBJ2-1, with unresolved D. The sample comprised PBMCs. The origin of this receptor is a man under 40 in good health and CMV-seronegative. DNA for the CDR3: TGTGCCAGTAGTAACCTCGACAATAACAATGAGCAGTTCTTC. Translating it yields CASSNLDNNNEQFF.